Below, one T cell receptor beta chain is given with its context. The antigen is undetermined. The data originate from a study of cytomegalovirus exposure and HLA in healthy donors. Study-wide points: Other equally common chains were less clonally expanded than HLA-associated TCR beta chains, a later analysis showed. A later analysis reportedly found fewer N-insertions in an Asian-associated ancestry cluster than the roughly 700-donor mean.

CDR1 is LNHDA, CDR2 SQIVND, per germline (reference sequence). V dropped 1 base and J dropped 2 bases, with 14 bases sitting between them. The CDR3 has 16 amino acids. It was with 60 Vbeta and 13 Jbeta primers that the PCR ran. Methods used by the authors: Among the unique TCR beta chains that a later analysis counted, about 84 million in all, about 11 million were shared. Here immunoSEQ multiplex PCR was the method, and the copy in TCRdb shows in-frame clones only, minus some. The DNA gave D and trimming, while V, J and clone size come from that table. The repertoire holds 110,000 to 150,000 clones, about four fifths seen once, with about 3.4% in the top ten.

The rearrangement joins TRBV19 to TRBJ1-1; D perhaps matches TRBD1 (6 bases). Sequenced: PBMCs. This sequence originates from a man in his late teens or twenties in good health and CMV-seropositive. The CDR3 protein is CASSIGSTGLNTEAFF. For the CDR3, the DNA is TGTGCCAGTAGTATAGGTTCGACAGGACTCAACACTGAAGCTTTCTTT.